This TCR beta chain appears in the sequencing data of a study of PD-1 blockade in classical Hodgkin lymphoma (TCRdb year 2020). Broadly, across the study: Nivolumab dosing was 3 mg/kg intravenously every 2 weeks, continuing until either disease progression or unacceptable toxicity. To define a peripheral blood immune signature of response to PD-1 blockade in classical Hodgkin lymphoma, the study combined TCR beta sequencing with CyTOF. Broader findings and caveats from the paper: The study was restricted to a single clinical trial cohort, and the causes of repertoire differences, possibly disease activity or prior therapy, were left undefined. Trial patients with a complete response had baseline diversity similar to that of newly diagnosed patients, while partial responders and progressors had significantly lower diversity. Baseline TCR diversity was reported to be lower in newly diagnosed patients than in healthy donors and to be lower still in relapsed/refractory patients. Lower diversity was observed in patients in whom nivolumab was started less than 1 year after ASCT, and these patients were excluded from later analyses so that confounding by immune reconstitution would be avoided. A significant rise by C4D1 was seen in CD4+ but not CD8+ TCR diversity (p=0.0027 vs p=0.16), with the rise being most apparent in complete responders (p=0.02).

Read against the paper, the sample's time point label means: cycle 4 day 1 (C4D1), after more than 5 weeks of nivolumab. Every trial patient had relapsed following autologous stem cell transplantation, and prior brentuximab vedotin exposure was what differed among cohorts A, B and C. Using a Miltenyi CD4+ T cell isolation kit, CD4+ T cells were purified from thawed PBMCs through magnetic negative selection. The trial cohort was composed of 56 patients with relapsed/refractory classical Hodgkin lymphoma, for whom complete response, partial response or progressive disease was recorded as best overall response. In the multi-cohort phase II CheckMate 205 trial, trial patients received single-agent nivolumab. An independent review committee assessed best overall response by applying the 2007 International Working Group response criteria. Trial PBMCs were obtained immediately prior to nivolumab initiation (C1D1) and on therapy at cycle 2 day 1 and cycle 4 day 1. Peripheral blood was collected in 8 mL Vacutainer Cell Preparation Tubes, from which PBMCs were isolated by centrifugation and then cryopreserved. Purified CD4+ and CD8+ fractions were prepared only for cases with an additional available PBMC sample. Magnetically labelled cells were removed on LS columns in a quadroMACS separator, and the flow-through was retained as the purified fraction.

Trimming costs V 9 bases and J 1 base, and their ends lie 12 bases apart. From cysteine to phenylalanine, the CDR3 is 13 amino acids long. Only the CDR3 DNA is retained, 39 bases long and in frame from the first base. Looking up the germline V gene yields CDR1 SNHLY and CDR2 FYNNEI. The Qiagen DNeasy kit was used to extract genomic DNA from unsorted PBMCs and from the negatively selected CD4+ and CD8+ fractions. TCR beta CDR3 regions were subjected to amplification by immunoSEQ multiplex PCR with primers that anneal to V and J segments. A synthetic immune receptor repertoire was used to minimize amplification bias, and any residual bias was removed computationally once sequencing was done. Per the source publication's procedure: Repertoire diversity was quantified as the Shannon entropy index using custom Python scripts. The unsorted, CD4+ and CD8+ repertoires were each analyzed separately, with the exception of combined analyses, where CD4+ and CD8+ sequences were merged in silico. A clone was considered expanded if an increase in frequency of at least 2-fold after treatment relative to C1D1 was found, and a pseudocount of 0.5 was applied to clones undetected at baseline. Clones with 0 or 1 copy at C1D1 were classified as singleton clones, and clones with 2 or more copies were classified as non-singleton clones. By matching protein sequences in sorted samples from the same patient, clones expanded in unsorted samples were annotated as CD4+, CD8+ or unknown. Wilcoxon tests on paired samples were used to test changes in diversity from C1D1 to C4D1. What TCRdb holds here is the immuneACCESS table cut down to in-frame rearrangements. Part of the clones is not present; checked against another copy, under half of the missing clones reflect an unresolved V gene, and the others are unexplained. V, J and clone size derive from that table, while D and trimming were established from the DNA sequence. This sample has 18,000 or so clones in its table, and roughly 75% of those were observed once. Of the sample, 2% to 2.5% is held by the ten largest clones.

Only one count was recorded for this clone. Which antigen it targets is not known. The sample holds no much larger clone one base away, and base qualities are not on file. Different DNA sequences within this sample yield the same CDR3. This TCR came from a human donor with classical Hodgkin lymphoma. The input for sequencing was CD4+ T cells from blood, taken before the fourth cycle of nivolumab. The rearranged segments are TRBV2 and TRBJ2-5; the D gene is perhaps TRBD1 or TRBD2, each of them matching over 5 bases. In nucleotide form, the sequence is TGTGCCAGTATCCGGGACCGCCAAGAGACCCAGTACTTC. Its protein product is CASIRDRQETQYF.